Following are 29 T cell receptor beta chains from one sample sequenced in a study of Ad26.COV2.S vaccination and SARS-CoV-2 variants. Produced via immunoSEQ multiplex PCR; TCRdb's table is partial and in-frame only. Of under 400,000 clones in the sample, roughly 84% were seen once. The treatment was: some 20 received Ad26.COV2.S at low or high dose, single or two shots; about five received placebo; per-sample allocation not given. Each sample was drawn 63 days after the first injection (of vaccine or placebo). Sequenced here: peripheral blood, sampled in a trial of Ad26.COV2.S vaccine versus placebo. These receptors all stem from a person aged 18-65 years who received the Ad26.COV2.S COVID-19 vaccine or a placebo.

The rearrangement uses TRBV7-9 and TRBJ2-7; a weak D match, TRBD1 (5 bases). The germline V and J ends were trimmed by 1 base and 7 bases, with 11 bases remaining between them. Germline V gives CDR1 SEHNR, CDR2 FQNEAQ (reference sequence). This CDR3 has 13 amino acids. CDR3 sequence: CASSLGNRREQYF. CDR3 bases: TGTGCCAGCAGCTTAGGGAACAGGCGGGAGCAGTACTTC.

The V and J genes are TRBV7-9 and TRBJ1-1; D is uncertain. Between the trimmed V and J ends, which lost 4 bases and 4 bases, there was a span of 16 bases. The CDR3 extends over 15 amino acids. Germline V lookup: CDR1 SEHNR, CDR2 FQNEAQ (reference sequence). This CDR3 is CASSYRAAGSTEAFF. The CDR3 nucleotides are TGTGCCAGCAGCTATAGGGCCGCGGGGAGCACTGAAGCTTTCTTT.

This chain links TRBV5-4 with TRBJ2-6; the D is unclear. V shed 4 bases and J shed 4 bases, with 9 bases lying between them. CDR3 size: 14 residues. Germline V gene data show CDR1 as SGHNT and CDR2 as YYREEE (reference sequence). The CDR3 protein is CASSVFGGANVLTF. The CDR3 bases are TGTGCCAGCAGCGTATTTGGAGGGGCCAACGTCCTGACTTTC.

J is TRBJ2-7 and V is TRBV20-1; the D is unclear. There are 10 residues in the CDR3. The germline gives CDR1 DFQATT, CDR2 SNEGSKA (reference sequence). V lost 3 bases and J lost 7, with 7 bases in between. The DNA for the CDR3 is TGCAGTGCTAGTGCCCGGGAGCAGTACTTC. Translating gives CSASAREQYF.

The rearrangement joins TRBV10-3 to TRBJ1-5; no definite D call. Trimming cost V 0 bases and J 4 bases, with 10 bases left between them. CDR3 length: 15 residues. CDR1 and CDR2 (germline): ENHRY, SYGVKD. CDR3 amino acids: CAISESGQENQPQHF. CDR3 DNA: TGTGCCATCAGTGAGTCGGGTCAGGAGAATCAGCCCCAGCATTTT.

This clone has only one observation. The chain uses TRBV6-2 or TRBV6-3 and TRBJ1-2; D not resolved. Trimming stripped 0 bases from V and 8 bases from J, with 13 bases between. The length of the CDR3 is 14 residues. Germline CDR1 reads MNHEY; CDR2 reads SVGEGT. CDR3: CASSYSLKVKGYTF. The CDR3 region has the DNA TGTGCCAGCAGTTACTCTCTCAAGGTCAAGGGCTACACCTTC.

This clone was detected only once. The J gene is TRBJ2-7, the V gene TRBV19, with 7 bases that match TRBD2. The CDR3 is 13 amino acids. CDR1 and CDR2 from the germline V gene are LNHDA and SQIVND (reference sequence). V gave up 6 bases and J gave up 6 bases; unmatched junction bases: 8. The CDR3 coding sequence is TGTGCCAGTAGCGCTGACGGGGGGTCCGAGCAGTACTTC. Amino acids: CASSADGGSEQYF.

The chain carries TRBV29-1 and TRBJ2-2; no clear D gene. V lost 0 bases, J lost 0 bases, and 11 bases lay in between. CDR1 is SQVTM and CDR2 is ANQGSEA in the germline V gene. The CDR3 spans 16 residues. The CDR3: CSVEDPGNSNTGELFF. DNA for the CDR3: TGCAGCGTTGAAGATCCGGGCAACTCGAACACCGGGGAGCTGTTTTTT.

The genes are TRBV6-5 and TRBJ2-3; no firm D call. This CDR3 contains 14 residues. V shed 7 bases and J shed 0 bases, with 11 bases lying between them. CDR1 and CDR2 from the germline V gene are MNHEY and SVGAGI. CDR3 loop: CASTLTTSTDTQYF. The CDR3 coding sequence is TGTGCCAGCACCCTGACCACTAGCACAGATACGCAGTATTTT.

CDR3 coding DNA: TGTGCCAGCAGCGACCTACAGGGTTCCATTCAGTACTTC. It encodes CASSDLQGSIQYF. The genes are TRBV12-3 or TRBV12-4 and TRBJ2-4; tentative D call: TRBD1 (6 bases). This CDR3 is built from 13 residues. V was shortened by 6 bases and J by 9 bases, with 15 bases between the two germline ends.

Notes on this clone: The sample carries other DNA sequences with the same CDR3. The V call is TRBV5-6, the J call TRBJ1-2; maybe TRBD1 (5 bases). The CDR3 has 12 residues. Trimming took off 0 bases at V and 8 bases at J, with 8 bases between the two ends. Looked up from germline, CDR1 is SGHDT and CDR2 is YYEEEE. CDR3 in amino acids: CASSLGSGGYTF. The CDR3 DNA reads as TGTGCCAGCAGCTTGGGGTCAGGGGGCTACACCTTC.

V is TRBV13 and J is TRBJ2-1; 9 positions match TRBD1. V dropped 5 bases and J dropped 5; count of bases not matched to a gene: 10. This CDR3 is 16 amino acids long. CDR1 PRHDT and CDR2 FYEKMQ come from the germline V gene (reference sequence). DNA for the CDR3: TGTGCCAGCAGCCATCGGGACAGGGATTTACACAATGAGCAGTTCTTC. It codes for CASSHRDRDLHNEQFF.

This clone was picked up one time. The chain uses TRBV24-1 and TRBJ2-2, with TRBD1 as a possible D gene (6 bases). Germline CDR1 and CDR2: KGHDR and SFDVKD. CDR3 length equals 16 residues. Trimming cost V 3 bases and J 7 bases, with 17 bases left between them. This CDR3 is CATSDTRDNRRGELFF. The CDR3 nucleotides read TGTGCCACCAGTGATACCAGGGACAACCGTCGCGGGGAGCTGTTTTTT.

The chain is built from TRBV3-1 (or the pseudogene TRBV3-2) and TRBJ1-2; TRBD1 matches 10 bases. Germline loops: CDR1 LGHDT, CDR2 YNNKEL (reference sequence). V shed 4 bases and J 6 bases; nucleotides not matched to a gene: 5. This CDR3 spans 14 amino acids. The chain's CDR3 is CASSRQGAVDGYTF. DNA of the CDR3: TGTGCCAGCAGCCGACAGGGGGCCGTCGATGGCTACACCTTC.

This CDR3 reads CASSSSFQRGYQETQYF. For the CDR3, the DNA is TGCGCCAGCAGCTCCTCCTTCCAGCGGGGATACCAAGAGACCCAGTACTTC. J is TRBJ2-5 and V is TRBV5-1, with 7 nucleotides matching TRBD2. Germline V CDR1 and CDR2: SGHRS, YFSETQ. Trimming removed 3 bases from V and 0 bases from J; junction bases left unmatched: 11. The CDR3 covers 17 residues.

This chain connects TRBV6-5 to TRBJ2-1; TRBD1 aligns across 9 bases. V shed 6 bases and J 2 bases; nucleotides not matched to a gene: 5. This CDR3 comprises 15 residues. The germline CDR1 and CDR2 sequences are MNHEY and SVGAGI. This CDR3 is CASSRTGEPYNEQFF. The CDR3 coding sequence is TGTGCCAGCAGCAGGACAGGGGAACCCTACAATGAGCAGTTCTTC.

In DNA, the CDR3 is TGTGCCAGCAGCCGTTGGGGGCCTCGTAGCGGGGGAAATACAGATACGCAGTATTTT. It specifies CASSRWGPRSGGNTDTQYF. V and J are TRBV7-3 and TRBJ2-3; 9 nucleotides line up with TRBD2. With V trimmed by 5 bases and J by 3 bases, 18 bases remained unmatched. Germline values: CDR1 SGHTA, CDR2 FQGTGA. This CDR3 is 19 amino acids long.

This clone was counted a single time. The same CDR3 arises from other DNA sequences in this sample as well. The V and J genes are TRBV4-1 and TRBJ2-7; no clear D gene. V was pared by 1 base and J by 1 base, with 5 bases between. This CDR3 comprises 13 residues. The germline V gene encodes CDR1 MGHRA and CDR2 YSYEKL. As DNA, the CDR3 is TGCGCCAGCAGCCAAGGCCGGTCCTACGAGCAGTACTTC. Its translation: CASSQGRSYEQYF.

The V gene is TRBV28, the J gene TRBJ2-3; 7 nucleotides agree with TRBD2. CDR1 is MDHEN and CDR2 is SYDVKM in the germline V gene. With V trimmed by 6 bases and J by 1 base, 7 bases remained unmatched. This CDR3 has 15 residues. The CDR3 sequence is CASSRRGVGTDTQYF. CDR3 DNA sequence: TGTGCCAGCAGCCGTCGGGGGGTAGGCACAGATACGCAGTATTTT.

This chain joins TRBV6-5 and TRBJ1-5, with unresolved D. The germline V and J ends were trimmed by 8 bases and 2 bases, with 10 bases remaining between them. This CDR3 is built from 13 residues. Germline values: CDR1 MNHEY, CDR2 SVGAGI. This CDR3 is CASLAHRNQPQHF. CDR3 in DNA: TGTGCCAGCCTCGCACACCGCAATCAGCCCCAGCATTTT.

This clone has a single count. For the CDR3, the DNA is TGCGCCAGCAGCTTGGTGACAGTTTACAATGAGCAGTTCTTC. This sequence encodes CASSLVTVYNEQFF. The chain couples TRBV5-1 to TRBJ2-1, with a weak D call TRBD1 (5 bases). V was shortened by 0 bases and J by 4 bases, with 8 bases between the two germline ends. The CDR3 is made up of 14 amino acids. CDR1 SGHRS and CDR2 YFSETQ come from the germline V gene.

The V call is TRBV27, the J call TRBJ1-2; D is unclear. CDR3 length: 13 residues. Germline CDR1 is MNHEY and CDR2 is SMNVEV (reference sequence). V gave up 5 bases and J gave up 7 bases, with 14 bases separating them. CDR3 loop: CASSERRLGGYTF. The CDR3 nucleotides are TGTGCCAGCAGTGAACGGAGATTGGGTGGCTACACCTTC.

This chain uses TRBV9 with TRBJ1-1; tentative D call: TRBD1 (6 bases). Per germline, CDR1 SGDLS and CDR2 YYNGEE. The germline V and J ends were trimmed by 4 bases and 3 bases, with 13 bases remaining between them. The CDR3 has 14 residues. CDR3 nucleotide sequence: TGTGCCAGCAGCCTCCTCGGACAGTACACTGAAGCTTTCTTT. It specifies CASSLLGQYTEAFF.

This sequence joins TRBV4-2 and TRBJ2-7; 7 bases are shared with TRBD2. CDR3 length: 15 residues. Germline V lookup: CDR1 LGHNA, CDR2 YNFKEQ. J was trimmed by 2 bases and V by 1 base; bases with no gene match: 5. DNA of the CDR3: TGTGCCAGCAGCCAAGGACTGGGGACTACCTACGAGCAGTACTTC. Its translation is CASSQGLGTTYEQYF.

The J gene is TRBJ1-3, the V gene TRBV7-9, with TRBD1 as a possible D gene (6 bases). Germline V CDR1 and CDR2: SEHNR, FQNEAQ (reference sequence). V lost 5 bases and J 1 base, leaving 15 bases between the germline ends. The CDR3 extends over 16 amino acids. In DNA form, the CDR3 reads TGTGCCAGCAGCACGTTACAGGGTGGGTCTGGAAACACCATATATTTT. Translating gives CASSTLQGGSGNTIYF.

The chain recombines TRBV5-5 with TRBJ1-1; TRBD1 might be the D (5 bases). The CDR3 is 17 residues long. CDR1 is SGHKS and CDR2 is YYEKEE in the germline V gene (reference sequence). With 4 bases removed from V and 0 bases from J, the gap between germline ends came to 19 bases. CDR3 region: CASSRGYGAGMNTEAFF. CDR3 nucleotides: TGTGCCAGCAGCAGGGGTTACGGGGCAGGCATGAACACTGAAGCTTTCTTT.

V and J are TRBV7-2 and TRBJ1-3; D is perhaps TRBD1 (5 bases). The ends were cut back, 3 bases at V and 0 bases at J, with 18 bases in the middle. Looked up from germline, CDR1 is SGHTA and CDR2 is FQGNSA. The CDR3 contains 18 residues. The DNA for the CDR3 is TGTGCCAGCAGCTTCGACAGCGCAGGGTGGGGCTCTGGAAACACCATATATTTT. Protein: CASSFDSAGWGSGNTIYF. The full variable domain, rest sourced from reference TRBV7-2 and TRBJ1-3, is GAGVSQSPSNKVTEKGKDVELRCDPISGHTALYWYRQSLGQGLEFLIYFQGNSAPDKSGLPSDRFSAERTGGSVSTLTIQRTQQEDSAVYLCASSFDSAGWGSGNTIYFGEGSWLTVV.

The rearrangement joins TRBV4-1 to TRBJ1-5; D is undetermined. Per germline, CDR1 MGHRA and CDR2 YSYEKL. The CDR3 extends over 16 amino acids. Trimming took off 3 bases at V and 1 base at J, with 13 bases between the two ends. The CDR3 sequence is CASSQRHGRSNQPQHF. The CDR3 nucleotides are TGCGCCAGCAGCCAGAGGCATGGACGCAGCAATCAGCCCCAGCATTTT.

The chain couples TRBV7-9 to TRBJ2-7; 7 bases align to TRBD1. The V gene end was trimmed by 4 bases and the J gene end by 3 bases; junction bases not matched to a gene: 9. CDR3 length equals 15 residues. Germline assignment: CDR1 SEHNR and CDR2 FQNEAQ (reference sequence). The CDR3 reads CASSYWDSASYEQYF. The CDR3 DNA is TGTGCCAGCAGCTATTGGGACAGCGCGAGCTACGAGCAGTACTTC.